This T cell receptor (beta chain) was identified in a study of blood T cell repertoires in COVID-19. On the study more broadly: The origin of the acute and convalescent COVID-19 samples was the United States, Italy and Spain.

Seattle patients were enrolled during active infection and followed longitudinally. Measured with immunoSEQ multiplex PCR; TCRdb has only the in-frame clones, and not every one. The sample contains hundreds of thousands of clones, 85% to 90% of which appear only once. The TCR sequence derives from a woman between 50 and 59 years old with COVID-19, enrolled during active disease. The sequencing input was peripheral blood.

The CDR3: CASRPRTGSYNSPLHF. The CDR3 nucleotides are TGCGCCAGCAGACCCCGGACAGGGTCCTATAATTCACCCCTCCACTTT. The V gene is TRBV4-1, the J gene TRBJ1-6, with 8 bases lining up with TRBD1. This CDR3 is built from 16 residues. V shed 6 bases, J shed 1 base, and the junction held 5 bases outside the gene matches. From germline, CDR1 is MGHRA and CDR2 YSYEKL.